The 28 T cell receptor beta chains below were found in one sample sequenced in a study of blood T cell repertoires in COVID-19. Clones were read by immunoSEQ multiplex PCR, and TCRdb kept only the in-frame ones, dropping some. The data contain some 120,000 clones, about 86% of them seen just once; the ten biggest clones take up 3.8%. The specimen was peripheral blood. These TCRs come from a woman aged 45-65 years with acute or convalescent COVID-19.

The rearrangement uses TRBV5-1 and TRBJ1-1, with D hard to call. Germline CDR1 reads SGHRS; CDR2 reads YFSETQ. The CDR3 length is 16 residues. V was shortened by 3 bases and J by 0 bases, with 15 bases between the two germline ends. The CDR3 loop reads CASSSPLAGLNTEAFF. CDR3 bases: TGCGCCAGCAGCTCCCCTTTGGCAGGCTTGAACACTGAAGCTTTCTTT.

The rearrangement uses TRBV27 and TRBJ2-7; D is ambiguous. The CDR3 spans 15 residues. Germline values: CDR1 MNHEY, CDR2 SMNVEV (reference sequence). Trimming cost V 4 bases and J 2 bases, with 15 bases left between them. The CDR3 spells CASSSPESNAYEQYF. CDR3 DNA sequence: TGTGCCAGCAGTTCCCCCGAGTCAAACGCCTACGAGCAGTACTTC.

The count of this clone is one. This sequence joins TRBV5-1 and TRBJ2-3, with 11 bases matching TRBD2. Per germline, CDR1 SGHRS and CDR2 YFSETQ. This CDR3 is 16 amino acids long. Trimming cost V 4 bases and J 0 bases; bases outside gene matches: 4. The CDR3 region is CASSPGLAASTDTQYF. CDR3 sequence (DNA): TGCGCCAGCAGCCCGGGACTAGCGGCGAGCACAGATACGCAGTATTTT.

The V call is TRBV2, the J call TRBJ1-4; D remains ambiguous. Germline V lookup: CDR1 SNHLY, CDR2 FYNNEI. Trimming stripped 6 bases from V and 3 bases from J, with 8 bases between. The CDR3 runs to 13 residues. This CDR3 reads CASRWAANEKLFF. The CDR3 coding sequence is TGTGCCAGCAGGTGGGCTGCTAATGAAAAACTGTTTTTT.

This clone turned up a few times. The chain is built from TRBV2 and TRBJ1-1, with D perhaps matching TRBD1 (5 bases). The CDR3 totals 14 residues. V was cut by 6 bases and J by 2 bases, with 13 bases left in between. CDR1 and CDR2 from the germline V gene are SNHLY and FYNNEI. The CDR3 loop reads CASRAETGNTEAFF. The CDR3 DNA reads TGTGCCAGCAGGGCGGAAACAGGCAACACTGAAGCTTTCTTT.

The chain employs TRBV6-5 and TRBJ2-7; D is possibly TRBD1 (5 bases). Trimming shortened V by 2 bases and J by 1 base, and 12 bases separated the two germline ends. The CDR3 has 15 amino acids. Germline CDR1 and CDR2: MNHEY and SVGAGI. The CDR3 spells CASSYGADPSYEQYF. The CDR3 nucleotides are TGTGCCAGCAGTTACGGGGCAGATCCATCCTACGAGCAGTACTTC.

The chain has TRBV6-6 and TRBJ1-5, with 7 bases aligning to TRBD1. The CDR3 is 14 residues long. Germline V gene sequence: CDR1 MNHNY, CDR2 SVGAGI (reference sequence). After removal of 6 bases from V and 5 bases from J, the junction contained 7 bases not matched to a gene. The chain's CDR3 is CASSVRDSHQPQHF. The CDR3 DNA follows: TGTGCCAGCAGCGTCCGGGACAGCCATCAGCCCCAGCATTTT.

The rearrangement links TRBV18 to TRBJ1-5, with 7 bases lining up with TRBD1. Losses at the gene ends were 6 bases for V and 3 bases for J; bases not matched to a gene: 5. This CDR3 region has 14 residues. Germline CDR1 is KGHSH and CDR2 is LQKENI. The CDR3 protein is CASSGTALNQPQHF. CDR3 nucleotides: TGTGCCAGCTCGGGGACAGCTCTCAATCAGCCCCAGCATTTT.

The rearrangement uses TRBV27 and TRBJ2-7; 10 positions agree with TRBD2. CDR3 length: 13 amino acids. The junction had 6 bases not matched to a gene; V was cut back by 11 bases and J by 2 bases. Germline V CDR1 and CDR2: MNHEY, SMNVEV (reference sequence). The CDR3 loop is CASKRGGTYEQYF. DNA for the CDR3: TGTGCCTCAAAGCGGGGGGGAACCTACGAGCAGTACTTC.

V is TRBV10-2 and J is TRBJ2-3; TRBD1 matches 8 bases. The V segment lost 6 bases and the J segment 7 bases; nucleotides outside the gene matches: 9. CDR1 and CDR2 (germline): WSHSY, SAAADI. CDR3 length: 14 amino acids. This CDR3 reads CASRSTGVLNTQYF. CDR3 DNA: TGCGCCAGCAGATCGACAGGGGTCTTAAATACGCAGTATTTT.

This rearrangement joins TRBV18 to TRBJ1-2, with a weak D call TRBD1 (6 bases). Germline V gives CDR1 KGHSH, CDR2 LQKENI. Trimming took 6 bases from V and 7 from J, leaving 18 bases between them. The CDR3 extends over 14 amino acids. The CDR3, as DNA: TGTGCCAGCTCTCTCAACAATGGACAGACTGGCTACACCTTC. Translated, it gives CASSLNNGQTGYTF.

The rearrangement joins TRBV3-1 (or the pseudogene TRBV3-2) to TRBJ1-1; 7 bases map to TRBD1. The CDR3 covers 13 residues. Germline CDR1 is LGHDT and CDR2 is YNNKEL (reference sequence). V dropped 4 bases and J dropped 8; count of bases not matched to a gene: 7. The CDR3 coding sequence is TGTGCCAGCAGCCCAACGGGACAGATAGAAGCTTTCTTT. It translates to CASSPTGQIEAFF.

The chain links TRBV18 to TRBJ1-5; 8 bases are shared with TRBD1. The germline V gene has CDR1 KGHSH and CDR2 LQKENI. J gave up 6 bases and V 4 bases, and 5 bases lay outside the gene matches. The CDR3 is 14 residues long. CDR3 DNA sequence: TGTGCCAGCTCACAAGGGACAGGATCTCAGCCCCAGCATTTT. Its protein is CASSQGTGSQPQHF.

The CDR3 DNA sequence: TGCGCCAGCAGCTTGGGTCGGACTAGCGGGGTGGTCTACAATGAGCAGTTCTTC. This codes for CASSLGRTSGVVYNEQFF. V is TRBV5-1 and J is TRBJ2-1; 12 bases are shared with TRBD2. There are 18 residues in the CDR3. The germline V gene has CDR1 SGHRS and CDR2 YFSETQ. The V segment lost 0 bases and the J segment 3 bases; nucleotides outside the gene matches: 7.

V and J are TRBV4-2 and TRBJ1-5; D ambiguous. V was clipped by 1 base and J by 0 bases, with 10 bases between them. The CDR3 length is 16 residues. Germline V CDR1 and CDR2: LGHNA, YNFKEQ. CDR3 in DNA: TGTGCCAGCAGCCAAGGTTCAGGTGATAGCAATCAGCCCCAGCATTTT. Its protein is CASSQGSGDSNQPQHF.

The chain joins TRBV7-3 to TRBJ2-7; TRBD1 agrees at 7 bases. V was pared by 2 bases and J by 6 bases, with 4 bases of the junction left unmatched. Germline lookup yields CDR1 SGHTA and CDR2 FQGTGA. The CDR3 contains 13 residues. The CDR3 nucleotides are TGTGCCAGCAGCTTATCAGCAGGGGGCGAGCAGTACTTC. Translated: CASSLSAGGEQYF.

The rearrangement links TRBV5-1 to TRBJ1-4; TRBD1 aligns across 7 bases. Per germline, CDR1 SGHRS and CDR2 YFSETQ. Trimming cost V 1 base and J 4 bases; bases outside gene matches: 4. The CDR3 extends over 15 amino acids. CDR3 region: CASSLMGTDNEKLFF. In DNA, the CDR3 is TGCGCCAGCAGCTTGATGGGGACAGATAATGAAAAACTGTTTTTT.

The chain employs TRBV7-8 and TRBJ1-1; TRBD1 is a possible D gene (5 bases). From germline, CDR1 is SGHVS and CDR2 FQNEAQ. CDR3 size: 15 residues. V shed 3 bases and J shed 2 bases, with 13 bases lying between them. In DNA, the CDR3 is TGTGCCAGCAGCTTCGCCGCGACAGTCAACACTGAAGCTTTCTTT. Translating it yields CASSFAATVNTEAFF.

The chain recombines TRBV5-1 with TRBJ1-1; no definite D call. Trimming removed 0 bases from V and 3 bases from J, with 12 bases in between. The CDR3 consists of 15 residues. CDR1 is SGHRS and CDR2 is YFSETQ in the germline V gene. CDR3 in DNA: TGCGCCAGCAGCTTGGCGGGATCCGGGCACACTGAAGCTTTCTTT. It is translated as CASSLAGSGHTEAFF.

The J gene is TRBJ1-6, the V gene TRBV27; 7 bases agree with TRBD1. The CDR3 has 15 amino acids. Germline assignment: CDR1 MNHEY and CDR2 SMNVEV (reference sequence). V trimming: 6 bases; J trimming: 7 bases; junction bases outside the gene matches: 9. This CDR3 reads CASRKTGTFNSPLHF. CDR3 sequence (DNA): TGTGCCAGCAGGAAGACAGGGACCTTCAATTCACCCCTCCACTTT.

The chain has TRBV15 and TRBJ2-3; 16 bases agree with TRBD2. With V trimmed by 5 bases and J by 0 bases, 11 bases remained unmatched. The germline gives CDR1 LNHNV, CDR2 YYDKDF (reference sequence). The CDR3 is 20 residues long. The CDR3, as DNA: TGTGCCACCAGCTATTATCTGGGACTAGCGGGGGGGGGAAGCACAGATACGCAGTATTTT. Protein: CATSYYLGLAGGGSTDTQYF.

This rearrangement joins TRBV7-9 to TRBJ2-2; tentatively, D is TRBD2 (6 bases). V lost 4 bases, J lost 1 base, and 16 bases lay in between. The CDR3 is 17 residues long. Germline V CDR1 and CDR2: SEHNR, FQNEAQ (reference sequence). The CDR3, as DNA: TGTGCCAGCAGCTCGATCGACGGGAGAGGGAACACCGGGGAGCTGTTTTTT. Residues: CASSSIDGRGNTGELFF.

The sample holds a few counts of this clone. The chain has TRBV2 and TRBJ1-2; no firm D call. The CDR3 extends over 12 amino acids. Germline V lookup: CDR1 SNHLY, CDR2 FYNNEI. V was clipped by 1 base and J by 8 bases, with 8 bases between them. CDR3 DNA sequence: TGTGCCAGCAGTGAAGACAGTTTCGGCTACACCTTC. It encodes CASSEDSFGYTF.

DNA for the CDR3: TGTGCCAGCAGTTTTACAGGGGGCACTGAAGCTTTCTTT. Protein: CASSFTGGTEAFF. The chain has TRBV27 and TRBJ1-1, with 8 bases identical to TRBD1. Germline V gene sequence: CDR1 MNHEY, CDR2 SMNVEV (reference sequence). The CDR3 covers 13 residues. The V gene end was trimmed by 3 bases and the J gene end by 4 bases; junction bases not matched to a gene: 1.

The V call is TRBV4-1, the J call TRBJ2-6; 7 positions match TRBD2. J was trimmed by 0 bases and V by 4 bases; bases with no gene match: 3. Germline V CDR1 and CDR2: MGHRA, YSYEKL. The CDR3 is 16 amino acids. The CDR3 reads CASSLGGNSGANVLTF. For the CDR3, the DNA is TGCGCCAGCAGCCTCGGGGGGAACTCTGGGGCCAACGTCCTGACTTTC.

This rearrangement joins TRBV9 to TRBJ1-1; weak D call: TRBD1 (5 bases). V lost 3 bases to trimming and J lost 7 bases, with 16 bases between them. The CDR3 extends over 14 amino acids. CDR1 is SGDLS, CDR2 YYNGEE, per germline. CDR3 amino acids: CASSAIPEGSEAFF. In DNA, the CDR3 is TGTGCCAGCAGCGCCATCCCGGAGGGGAGTGAAGCTTTCTTT.

The sample holds one count of this clone. CDR3 in DNA: TGTGCCAGCAGCGTCCCGGGACAGGGTTTTGAAGAGACCCAGTACTTC. Protein: CASSVPGQGFEETQYF. The chain joins TRBV5-6 to TRBJ2-5, with TRBD1 matching over 9 bases. After removal of 4 bases from V and 3 bases from J, the junction contained 10 bases not matched to a gene. Germline V gene data show CDR1 as SGHDT and CDR2 as YYEEEE. The CDR3 contains 16 residues. The full variable domain, completed using reference TRBV5-6 and TRBJ2-5, is DAGVTQSPTHLIKTRGQQVTLRCSPKSGHDTVSWYQQALGQGPQFIFQYYEEEERQRGNFPDRFSGHQFPNYSSELNVNALLLGDSALYLCASSVPGQGFEETQYFGPGTRLLVL.

The V gene is TRBV5-4, the J gene TRBJ1-1; tentatively, D is TRBD1 (5 bases). The germline gives CDR1 SGHNT, CDR2 YYREEE (reference sequence). This CDR3 contains 14 residues. V shed 4 bases and J shed 8 bases, with 18 bases lying between them. The CDR3 DNA reads TGTGCCAGCAGCGCGGCGCCAGGGTTCGGGGAAGCTTTCTTT. Amino acid sequence: CASSAAPGFGEAFF. The full variable domain, rest sourced from reference TRBV5-4 and TRBJ1-1, is ETGVTQSPTHLIKTRGQQVTLRCSSQSGHNTVSWYQQALGQGPQFIFQYYREEENGRGNFPPRFSGLQFPNYSSELNVNALELDDSALYLCASSAAPGFGEAFFGQGTRLTVV.